The rows below give T cell receptor beta chains drawn from one sample of a study of CD8+ T cells in alopecia areata. TCRdb keeps only in-frame clones here, not all; method: immunoSEQ multiplex PCR. The table shows roughly 100,000 clones, with more than 55% occurring only once. This sample comprised CD8+ T cells sorted from blood, obtained at week 4, from a patient treated with tofacitinib. Receptors were obtained from a human donor with alopecia areata. The CDR3 runs from the conserved cysteine through the conserved F or W. D genes are given only for firm matches. Rows may omit the clone size; those that give it use once, few, many or a size class.

>.|.|TRBV7-2|TRBJ1-2
TGTGCCAGCAGCTTGGGGTTTAATGGCTACACCTTC
CASSLGFNGYTF
>.|.|TRBV7-7|TRBJ2-5
TGTGCCAGCAGCCCCGACGGGAAGACCCAGTACTTC
CASSPDGKTQYF
>TRBD1|.|TRBV4-3|TRBJ1-2
TGCGCCAGCAGACCCGGGACAGGCTCTTATGGCTACACCTTC
CASRPGTGSYGYTF
>TRBD2|.|TRBV5-5|TRBJ2-5
TGTGCCAGCAGCCCCCTGGGGGGCGGGAGGGCACAAGAGACCCAGTACTTC
CASSPLGGGRAQETQYF
>TRBD2|.|TRBV4-1|TRBJ2-1
TGCGCCAGCAGCCAACGGGAGGAAAGTGAGCAGTTCTTC
CASSQREESEQFF
>.|.|TRBV7-3|TRBJ1-1
TGTGCCAGCAGCTTAACAAGGCAATCGAACACTGAAGCTTTCTTT
CASSLTRQSNTEAFF
>.|.|TRBV4-3|TRBJ1-4
TGCGCCAGCAGCCAAGGGCTCCGGGACACCGAAAAACTGTTTTTT
CASSQGLRDTEKLFF
>TRBD2|.|TRBV18|TRBJ2-1
TGTGCCAGCTCACCAGATACGGCGGGAGTGGCTTACAATGAGCAGTTCTTC
CASSPDTAGVAYNEQFF
>.|.|TRBV9|TRBJ2-6
TGTGCCAGCAGCATCCGGGACGGACACTCTGGGGCCAACGTCCTGACTTTC
CASSIRDGHSGANVLTF
>.|.|TRBV4-1|TRBJ1-1
TGCGCCAGCAGCCGAGAGGCGGGGGCGAACACTGAAGCTTTCTTT
CASSREAGANTEAFF
>TRBD1|.|TRBV28|TRBJ2-5
TGTGCCAGCAGTCCAAACAGGGGGCAGGAGACCCAGTACTTC
CASSPNRGQETQYF
>.|few|TRBV30|TRBJ2-7
TGTGCCTGGAGTCGGCGAAGCTCCTACGAGCAGTACTTC
CAWSRRSSYEQYF
>.|few|TRBV5-4|TRBJ1-2
TGTGCCAGCCATAGAGAAAATCAGGGCTATGGCTACACCTTC
CASHRENQGYGYTF
>.|few|TRBV7-9|TRBJ2-5
TGTGCCAGCAGCTTAGCAGGGGGGCAAGAGACCCAGTACTTC
CASSLAGGQETQYF
>TRBD1|once|TRBV5-1|TRBJ2-7
TGCGCCAGCAGCCCTACGACAGGGGGCGGCTACGAGCAGTACTTC
CASSPTTGGGYEQYF
>.|.|TRBV29-1|TRBJ2-2
TGCAGCGTTGAATCCTATGGGGGACATAACACCGGGGAGCTGTTTTTT
CSVESYGGHNTGELFF
>.|few|TRBV7-9|TRBJ2-7
TGTGCCAGCAGCCCCACATCAGCCTACGAGCAGTACTTC
CASSPTSAYEQYF
>TRBD2|.|TRBV4-1|TRBJ2-5
TGCGCCAGCAGCCAAGTAGCGGGGGGGCCGGAGACCCAGTACTTC
CASSQVAGGPETQYF
>.|few|TRBV5-6|TRBJ2-1
TGTGCCAGCAGCACCGTCTTTTGGGATCCCTCCTACAATGAGCAGTTCTTC
CASSTVFWDPSYNEQFF
>.|.|TRBV5-1|TRBJ2-7
TGCGCCAGCAGCACCGATCCGGGGGAACCCTACGAGCAGTACTTC
CASSTDPGEPYEQYF